This T cell receptor beta chain originates from a study of metastatic and nonmetastatic thyroid tumors. The wider study: Blood and tumor or nodule tissue repertoires from malignant and benign thyroid patients were compared. Notes on the study in general: Versus benign nodules, malignant thyroid tumors reportedly had significantly higher TCR beta diversity, in blood and tumor.

The authors' processing: It was from CDR3 differences across clinicopathological groups that a distant-metastasis classifier for papillary thyroid cancer was built. TCRdb recomputed clones from the PCR reads via MiXCR. TCRdb, rather than the study authors, made the V and J calls. Of roughly 75,000 clones listed, 12% are singletons. This clone has a count of ten or more. The antigen is not known. No patient received treatment before thyroid surgery. The V and J ends lost 2 bases and 7 bases, in that order; junction bases with no gene match: 12. From germline, CDR1 is SGHTA and CDR2 FQGTGA. CDR3 size: 16 residues.

This TCR was recovered from a female donor with papillary thyroid cancer or a benign thyroid nodule (not recorded which). Some clones in this sample may be carry-over from other donors' samples. The sample was tumor tissue. The V gene is TRBV7-3, the J gene TRBJ1-1; 8 bases align to TRBD1. The CDR3 DNA reads TGTGCCAGCAGCTTAGGGGCGGCCAGGGGGCGCGATGAAGCTTTCTTT. It codes for CASSLGAARGRDEAFF.